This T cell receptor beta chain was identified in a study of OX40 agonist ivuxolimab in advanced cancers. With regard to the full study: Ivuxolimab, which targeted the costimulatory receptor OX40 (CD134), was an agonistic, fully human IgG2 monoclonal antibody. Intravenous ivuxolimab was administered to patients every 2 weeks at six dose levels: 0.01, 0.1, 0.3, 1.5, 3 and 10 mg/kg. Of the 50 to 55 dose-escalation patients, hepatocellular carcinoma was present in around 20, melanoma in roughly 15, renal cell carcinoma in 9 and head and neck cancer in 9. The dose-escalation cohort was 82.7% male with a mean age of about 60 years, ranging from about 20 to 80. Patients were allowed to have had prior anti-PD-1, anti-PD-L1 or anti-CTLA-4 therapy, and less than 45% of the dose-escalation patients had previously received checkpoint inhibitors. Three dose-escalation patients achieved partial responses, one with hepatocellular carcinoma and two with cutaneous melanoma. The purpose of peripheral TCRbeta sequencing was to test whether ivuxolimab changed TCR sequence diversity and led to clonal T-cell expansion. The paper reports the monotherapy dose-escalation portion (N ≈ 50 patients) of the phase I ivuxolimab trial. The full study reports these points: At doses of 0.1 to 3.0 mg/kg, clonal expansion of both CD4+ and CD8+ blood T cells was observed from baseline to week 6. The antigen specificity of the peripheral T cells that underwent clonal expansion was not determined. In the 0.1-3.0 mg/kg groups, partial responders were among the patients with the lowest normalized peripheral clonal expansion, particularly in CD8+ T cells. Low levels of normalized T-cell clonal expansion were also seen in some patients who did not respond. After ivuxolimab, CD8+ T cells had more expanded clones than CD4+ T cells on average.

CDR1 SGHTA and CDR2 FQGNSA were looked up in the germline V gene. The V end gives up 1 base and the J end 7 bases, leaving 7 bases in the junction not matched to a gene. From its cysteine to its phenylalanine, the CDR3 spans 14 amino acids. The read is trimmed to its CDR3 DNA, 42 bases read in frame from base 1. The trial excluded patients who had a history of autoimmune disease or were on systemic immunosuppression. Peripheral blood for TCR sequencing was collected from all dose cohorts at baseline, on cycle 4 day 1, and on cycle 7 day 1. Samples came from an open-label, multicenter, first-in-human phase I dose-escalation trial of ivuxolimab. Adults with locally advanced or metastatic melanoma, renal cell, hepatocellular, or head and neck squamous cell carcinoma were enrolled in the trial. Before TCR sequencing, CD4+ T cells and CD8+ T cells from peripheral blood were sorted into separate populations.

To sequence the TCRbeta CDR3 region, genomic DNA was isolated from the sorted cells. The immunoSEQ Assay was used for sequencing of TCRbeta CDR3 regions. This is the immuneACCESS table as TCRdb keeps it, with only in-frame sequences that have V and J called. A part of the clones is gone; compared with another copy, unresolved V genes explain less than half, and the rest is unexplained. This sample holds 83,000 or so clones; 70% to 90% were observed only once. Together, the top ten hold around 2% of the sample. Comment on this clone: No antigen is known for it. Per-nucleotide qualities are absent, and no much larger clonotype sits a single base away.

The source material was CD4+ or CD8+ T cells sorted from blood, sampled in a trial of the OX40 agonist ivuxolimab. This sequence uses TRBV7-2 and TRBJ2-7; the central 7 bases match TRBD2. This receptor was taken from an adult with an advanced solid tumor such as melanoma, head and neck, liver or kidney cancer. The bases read TGTGCCAGCAGCTTAGGCGGGAGTTCTAAAGAGCAGTACTTC. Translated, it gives CASSLGGSSKEQYF.